Shown below are 22 T cell receptor beta chains from a single sample sequenced in a study of blood T cell repertoires in COVID-19. Sequencing used immunoSEQ multiplex PCR; TCRdb keeps in-frame clones, though not all of them. The repertoire includes about 180,000 clones, around 88% of them detected once, and approximately 4% sits in the top ten. Sequenced sample: peripheral blood. These receptors originate from a woman in her 30s with acute or convalescent COVID-19.

This clone was observed a few times. The CDR3 loop reads CSGSPGETQYF. CDR3 nucleotide sequence: TGCAGTGGGTCCCCCGGAGAGACCCAGTACTTC. The chain carries TRBV20-1 and TRBJ2-5; D not certain. CDR3 length equals 11 residues. CDR1 and CDR2 from the germline V gene are DFQATT and SNEGSKA (reference sequence). The germline V and J ends were trimmed by 7 bases and 4 bases, with 10 bases remaining between them.

In this sample, this clone turned up a few times. This chain connects TRBV2 to TRBJ1-5; TRBD1 matches at 8 bases. The CDR3 sequence is 15 residues long. Germline-derived CDR1 and CDR2 are SNHLY and FYNNEI. Trimming at V came to 5 bases and at J to 1 base, leaving 4 bases not matched to a gene. CDR3 nucleotide sequence: TGTGCCAGCAGTCCCTACAGGGGGAGCAATCAGCCCCAGCATTTT. Amino acid sequence: CASSPYRGSNQPQHF.

The chain has TRBV28 and TRBJ2-7; no definite D call. This CDR3 has 12 residues. The V gene lost 3 bases and the J gene lost 5 bases, with 8 bases spanning the gap. Germline CDR1 MDHEN, CDR2 SYDVKM. The CDR3 DNA reads TGTGCCAGCAGTTTTCTCTACCACGAGCAGTACTTC. It encodes CASSFLYHEQYF.

This chain connects TRBV10-3 to TRBJ2-1; D remains ambiguous. The CDR3 covers 11 residues. Trimming took off 4 bases at V and 8 bases at J, with 6 bases between the two ends. CDR1 is ENHRY and CDR2 is SYGVKD in the germline V gene. CDR3 protein: CAISVYDEQFF. In DNA, the CDR3 is TGTGCCATCAGTGTATATGATGAGCAGTTCTTC.

This chain uses TRBV30 with TRBJ2-1; 10 bases match TRBD2. The CDR3 has 14 residues. Germline CDR1 and CDR2: GTSNPN and SVGIG (reference sequence). V trimming: 4 bases; J trimming: 4 bases; junction bases outside the gene matches: 4. This chain's CDR3 is CAWTSGSRYNEQFF. The CDR3 DNA reads TGTGCCTGGACTAGCGGGAGTAGGTACAATGAGCAGTTCTTC.

This clone was picked up one time. The chain recombines TRBV25-1 with TRBJ2-1; the D is unclear. Deletions cut 4 bases from V and 9 bases from J, with 10 bases between. This CDR3 contains 12 residues. Germline V CDR1 and CDR2: MGHDK, SYGVNS. This chain's CDR3 is CASSGSFSEQFF. CDR3 in DNA: TGTGCCAGCAGTGGGTCTTTTAGTGAGCAGTTCTTC.

This chain uses TRBV6-2 or TRBV6-3 with TRBJ2-5; TRBD2 aligns across 11 bases. The germline CDR1 and CDR2 sequences are MNHEY and SVGEGT. V trimming: 4 bases; J trimming: 5 bases; junction bases outside the gene matches: 18. The CDR3 covers 19 residues. The CDR3 region has the DNA TGTGCCAGCAGTTTGCAGACTAGCGGGACGGGAGGAGATAGGGAGACCCAGTACTTC. It yields the protein CASSLQTSGTGGDRETQYF.

V gene TRBV21-1 combines with J gene TRBJ2-7; the D call TRBD2 from the table was never checked on the DNA. TRBV21-1 is reported as a pseudogene. This CDR3 is 15 amino acids long. CDR3 residues: CASSKQPGGSYEQYF. CDR3 nucleotide sequence: TGTGCCAGCAGCAAACAACCGGGAGGTTCCTACGAGCAGTACTTC.

The chain couples TRBV7-8 to TRBJ2-2; TRBD2 aligns across 8 bases. V lost 10 bases, J lost 4 bases, and 14 bases stayed unmatched. Germline V gene lookup returns CDR1 SGHVS and CDR2 FQNEAQ. This CDR3 is built from 16 residues. The CDR3 protein is CATAGGAGGLTGELFF. The CDR3 region has the DNA TGTGCCACCGCCGGGGGTGCGGGAGGTCTCACCGGGGAGCTGTTTTTT. Filled out from reference TRBV7-8 and TRBJ2-2, the complete variable domain reads GAGVSQSPRYKVAKRGQDVALRCDPISGHVSLFWYQQALGQGPEFLTYFQNEAQLDKSGLPSDRFFAERPEGSVSTLKIQRTQQEDSAVYLCATAGGAGGLTGELFFGEGSRLTVL.

This clone was recorded once. V gene TRBV6-5 combines with J gene TRBJ2-7; TRBD1 matches at 10 bases. The ends lost 5 bases at V and 5 bases at J; junction bases unmatched: 6. The germline CDR1 and CDR2 sequences are MNHEY and SVGAGI. The CDR3 is 14 amino acids. The CDR3 loop is CASSSRDRGNEQYF. For the CDR3, the DNA is TGTGCCAGCAGTAGTAGGGACAGGGGAAACGAGCAGTACTTC.

This clone occurred a few times. The chain combines TRBV29-1 with TRBJ1-1; D unresolved. Trimming took 7 bases from V and 0 from J, leaving 15 bases between them. The CDR3 runs 14 residues. Germline CDR1 reads SQVTM; CDR2 reads ANQGSEA. The CDR3 protein is CSGNSRSMNTEAFF. As DNA, the CDR3 is TGCAGCGGAAATTCTCGATCTATGAACACTGAAGCTTTCTTT.

This clone was seen only a few times. The chain recombines TRBV5-1 with TRBJ2-3; D is unresolved. The CDR3 is 14 residues long. Germline CDR1 reads SGHRS; CDR2 reads YFSETQ. Trimming removed 0 bases at V and 4 bases at J, with 9 bases between. The CDR3 is CASSLGSLADTQYF. The CDR3 DNA sequence: TGCGCCAGCAGCTTGGGGAGTCTGGCAGATACGCAGTATTTT.

The J gene is TRBJ1-6, the V gene TRBV10-3; the D gene is possibly TRBD1 (6 bases). Trimming took off 6 bases at V and 6 bases at J, with 9 bases between the two ends. This CDR3 comprises 13 residues. From germline, CDR1 is ENHRY and CDR2 SYGVKD. Here the CDR3 reads CAIRQGANSPLHF. The CDR3, as DNA: TGTGCCATCAGACAGGGAGCTAATTCACCCCTCCACTTT.

The chain is built from TRBV14 and TRBJ2-2; 7 bases agree with TRBD2. Unmatched junction bases numbered 2, after V lost 2 bases and J lost 2 bases. The germline CDR1 and CDR2 sequences are SGHDN and FVKESK. CDR3 length equals 15 residues. The CDR3 here is CASSQPGLNTGELFF. The CDR3 region has the DNA TGTGCCAGCAGCCAACCGGGACTAAACACCGGGGAGCTGTTTTTT.

This rearrangement joins TRBV28 to TRBJ2-4, with D perhaps TRBD2 (5 bases). V was cut by 6 bases and J by 3 bases, with 15 bases left in between. Per the germline V gene, CDR1 is MDHEN and CDR2 is SYDVKM. CDR3 length: 15 amino acids. The chain's CDR3 is CASSISGNYKNIQYF. The CDR3 DNA follows: TGTGCCAGCAGCATCTCCGGGAACTACAAAAACATTCAGTACTTC.

CDR3 region: CASSEQGGTLHF. As DNA, the CDR3 is TGTGCCAGCAGTGAACAGGGTGGGACCCTCCACTTT. This rearrangement joins TRBV27 to TRBJ1-6, with D possibly TRBD1 on 6 matching bases. This CDR3 spans 12 amino acids. V gave up 5 bases and J gave up 14 bases, with 13 bases separating them. The germline CDR1 and CDR2 sequences are MNHEY and SMNVEV (reference sequence).

The gene calls are TRBV7-2 and TRBJ2-1; 14 bases agree with TRBD2. V was clipped by 1 base and J by 6 bases; unmatched bases: 5. The germline gives CDR1 SGHTA, CDR2 FQGNSA. CDR3 size: 17 residues. The CDR3: CASSLVGTSGSFNEQFF. Written as DNA, the CDR3 is TGTGCCAGCAGCTTAGTTGGGACTAGCGGGAGTTTCAATGAGCAGTTCTTC. Based on the CDR3 plus reference TRBV7-2 and TRBJ2-1, the full variable domain is GAGVSQSPSNKVTEKGKDVELRCDPISGHTALYWYRQSLGQGLEFLIYFQGNSAPDKSGLPSDRFSAERTGGSVSTLTIQRTQQEDSAVYLCASSLVGTSGSFNEQFFGPGTRLTVL.

The chain employs TRBV5-5 and TRBJ2-7; TRBD2 matches 7 bases. CDR3 length: 18 amino acids. CDR1 SGHKS and CDR2 YYEKEE come from the germline V gene (reference sequence). V gave up 4 bases and J gave up 2 bases; unmatched junction bases: 18. CDR3 residues: CASSREAGGMGHTYEQYF. The CDR3 DNA follows: TGTGCCAGCAGCCGCGAGGCCGGGGGGATGGGGCACACCTACGAGCAGTACTTC.

The chain recombines TRBV7-6 with TRBJ2-3; 14 bases line up with TRBD2. The J segment lost 7 bases and the V segment lost 5 bases, leaving 8 bases of the junction unmatched. Germline assignment: CDR1 SGHVS and CDR2 FNYEAQ. The length of the CDR3 is 16 residues. The CDR3 nucleotides are TGTGCCAGCAGCCTAAGACTAGCGGGAGGGCCAAATACGCAGTATTTT. It is translated as CASSLRLAGGPNTQYF.

CDR3 nucleotide sequence: TGTGCCAGCAGCGCTCTGGGGGCAGCCTCATACAATGAGCAGTTCTTC. It yields the protein CASSALGAASYNEQFF. The chain employs TRBV4-2 and TRBJ2-1; tentatively, D is TRBD1 (6 bases). CDR3 length: 16 amino acids. Germline lookup yields CDR1 LGHNA and CDR2 YNFKEQ. Between the trimmed V and J ends, which lost 5 bases and 4 bases, there was a span of 18 bases.

This chain joins TRBV4-2 and TRBJ2-5, with D perhaps TRBD2 (6 bases). Trimming stripped 4 bases from V and 4 bases from J, with 13 bases between. The CDR3 consists of 14 residues. Germline V CDR1 and CDR2: LGHNA, YNFKEQ. The DNA of the CDR3 is TGTGCCAGCAGCCGTAGCGGTTTCGTAGAGACCCAGTACTTC. Translation: CASSRSGFVETQYF.

The genes are TRBV18 and TRBJ1-2; the D is unclear. This CDR3 spans 13 amino acids. Between the trimmed V and J ends, which lost 2 bases and 7 bases, there was a span of 11 bases. Germline CDR1 and CDR2: KGHSH and LQKENI. CDR3 sequence reads: CASSPTISPGYTF. Here the CDR3 DNA reads TGTGCCAGCTCACCAACAATTTCCCCTGGCTACACCTTC.